One TCR beta chain is described in this entry. This CDR3 is built from 11 residues. Trimming stripped 5 bases from V and 7 bases from J, with 3 bases between. Germline V gene sequence: CDR1 SEHNR, CDR2 FQNEAQ (reference sequence). MiXCR, applied by TCRdb to the 5' RACE reads, yields one record per CDR3 protein. Seen here are tens of thousands of distinct CDR3 sequences, approximately 15% observed once, and the top ten hold 39%. The data originate from a study of T-cell memory formation after mild COVID-19. The chain has TRBV7-9 and TRBJ1-6, with unresolved D. The TCR comes from a man between 18 and 29 years old who had mild COVID-19 (a few samples of this study predate the infection). Cell type and time point are not known. The sequencing sample was made of PBMCs or a T cell subset sorted from them (not recorded which). In DNA, the CDR3 is TGTGCCAGCAGCCAAAATTCACCCCTCCACTTT. Translated, it gives CASSQNSPLHF. The variable domain in full, with the rest retrieved from reference TRBV7-9 and TRBJ1-6, is DTGVSQNPRHKITKRGQNVTFRCDPISEHNRLYWYRQTLGQGPEFLTYFQNEAQLEKSRLLSDRFSAERPKGSFSTLEIQRTEQGDSAMYLCASSQNSPLHFGNGTRLTVT.